The 19 T cell receptor beta chains reported below all come from one sample, sequenced in a study of graft-versus-host responses after intestinal transplantation. Antigen specificity for these receptors is unknown. The method was immunoSEQ multiplex PCR; TCRdb's version includes in-frame clones alone and lacks a portion of them. The sample holds about 50,000 clones; roughly 83% are singletons and the top ten take less than 0.5%. The sample consisted of unstimulated CD4+ T cells sorted from spleen or lymph node cells, taken before transplant. The receptors were gathered from a human donor who was the organ donor for an intestinal transplant.

This chain links TRBV5-6 with TRBJ2-5, with 8 bases that match TRBD2. Germline V lookup: CDR1 SGHDT, CDR2 YYEEEE. The CDR3 is 15 amino acids. After removal of 1 base from V and 2 bases from J, the junction contained 4 bases not matched to a gene. The CDR3, as DNA: TGTGCCAGCAGCTTGTATGTAGCGGGGCAAGAGACCCAGTACTTC. Translating it yields CASSLYVAGQETQYF.

The CDR3 region has the DNA TGTGCCAGCAGCCCTCGCGGAAATGGCTACACCTTC. It is translated as CASSPRGNGYTF. The chain has TRBV7-9 and TRBJ1-2; no definite D call. Germline assignment: CDR1 SEHNR and CDR2 FQNEAQ (reference sequence). CDR3 length equals 12 residues. V lost 5 bases, J lost 6 bases, and 10 bases lay in between.

In DNA, the CDR3 is TGTGCCAGCAGCAAAGAACAGACTAGCGGGAGGAGCAATGAGCAGTTCTTC. This encodes CASSKEQTSGRSNEQFF. The rearrangement links TRBV21-1 to TRBJ2-1; TRBD2, the D gene given by the table, was not confirmed from the DNA. TRBV21-1 is termed a pseudogene. CDR3 length: 17 residues.

To note about this clone: An end of the junction differs from the germline gene, which may be a read error. The rearrangement links TRBV5-3 to TRBJ1-2; D gene uncertain. TRBV5-3 is designated an ORF whose function remains uncertain. CDR3 length: 14 residues. The CDR3 reads CASSLDFNNYGYTF. The CDR3, as DNA: TGTGCCAGCAGCTTGGATTTCAATAACTATGGCTACACCTTC.

The chain joins TRBV27 to TRBJ2-5; 9 bases align to TRBD1. This CDR3 has 13 amino acids. V trimming: 7 bases; J trimming: 4 bases; junction bases outside the gene matches: 4. Per germline, CDR1 MNHEY and CDR2 SMNVEV (reference sequence). CDR3 region: CASMNRGRETQYF. CDR3 coding DNA: TGTGCCAGCATGAACAGGGGGCGAGAGACCCAGTACTTC.

The chain links TRBV2 to TRBJ1-1; TRBD1 aligns across 12 bases. The V and J ends lost 7 bases and 1 base, in that order; junction bases with no gene match: 10. The CDR3 is 17 amino acids. The germline gives CDR1 SNHLY, CDR2 FYNNEI. The CDR3 sequence: CASTPPGQGATNTEAFF. The CDR3 nucleotides are TGTGCCAGCACCCCTCCGGGACAGGGGGCTACGAACACTGAAGCTTTCTTT.

This clone was picked up a small number of times. The chain uses TRBV5-4 and TRBJ2-5; tentative D call: TRBD2 (6 bases). Germline CDR1 is SGHNT and CDR2 is YYREEE (reference sequence). Trimming left V 0 bases short and J 0 bases short, with 9 bases between. The CDR3 is 15 residues long. The CDR3 DNA sequence: TGTGCCAGCAGCTTGGGGCGGGGTTACCAAGAGACCCAGTACTTC. Translated: CASSLGRGYQETQYF.

V is TRBV9 and J is TRBJ2-5, with unresolved D. The germline gives CDR1 SGDLS, CDR2 YYNGEE. The CDR3 covers 15 residues. Trimming removed 0 bases from V and 5 bases from J, with 14 bases in between. This chain's CDR3 is CASSVASTVLETQYF. The CDR3 DNA reads TGTGCCAGCAGCGTAGCTTCCACAGTGTTGGAGACCCAGTACTTC.

The rearrangement uses TRBV18 and TRBJ2-3, with 8 nucleotides matching TRBD2. This CDR3 has 15 residues. Germline V gene sequence: CDR1 KGHSH, CDR2 LQKENI. V was pared by 2 bases and J by 2 bases, with 3 bases of the junction left unmatched. CDR3 in DNA: TGTGCCAGCTCACCAAAAGCGGGGGTCACAGATACGCAGTATTTT. Its translation: CASSPKAGVTDTQYF.

V and J are TRBV6-5 and TRBJ2-7; possibly TRBD1 or TRBD2 for D (6 bases each). Germline CDR1 and CDR2: MNHEY and SVGAGI. Deletions cut 2 bases from V and 7 bases from J, with 18 bases between. The CDR3 runs 15 residues. CDR3 residues: CASSYGGLQGGEQYF. Here the CDR3 DNA reads TGTGCCAGCAGTTACGGGGGGCTCCAGGGCGGGGAGCAGTACTTC.

The V and J genes are TRBV19 and TRBJ1-4; the D is unclear. Trimming left V 2 bases short and J 3 bases short, with 10 bases between. In germline, CDR1 is LNHDA, CDR2 SQIVND (reference sequence). The CDR3 loop spans 15 amino acids. The CDR3 loop reads CASSISTASNEKLFF. CDR3 nucleotide sequence: TGTGCCAGTAGTATATCTACAGCTTCTAATGAAAAACTGTTTTTT.

This clone was observed a few times. The gene calls are TRBV10-1 and TRBJ2-2; 9 bases line up with TRBD2. Per germline, CDR1 WNHNN and CDR2 SYGVQD (reference sequence). The CDR3 length is 15 residues. V shed 3 bases and J 4 bases; nucleotides not matched to a gene: 3. In DNA form, the CDR3 reads TGCGCCAGCAGTGAATTAGCGGGAGCCACCGGGGAGCTGTTTTTT. Protein product: CASSELAGATGELFF.

The V gene is TRBV14, the J gene TRBJ2-5; 11 nucleotides line up with TRBD2. The closer fit of TRBJ2-7 to the DNA end suggests the J call may be wrong. The CDR3 spans 15 residues. Germline V CDR1 and CDR2: SGHDN, FVKESK. The CDR3 region has the DNA TGTGCCAGCAGCCTCATAACTAGCGGGAGAACCGAGCAGTACTTC. It yields the protein CASSLITSGRTEQYF.

The gene calls are TRBV7-6 and TRBJ2-5; D uncertain. Trimming removed 2 bases from V and 1 base from J, with 8 bases in between. The CDR3 covers 14 residues. Germline V gives CDR1 SGHVS, CDR2 FNYEAQ. In nucleotides, the CDR3 is TGTGCCAGCAGCTTAACTGGCACCCAAGAGACCCAGTACTTC. It specifies CASSLTGTQETQYF.

J is TRBJ1-6 and V is TRBV30, with a possible D match to TRBD1 (6 bases). Germline assignment: CDR1 GTSNPN and CDR2 SVGIG (reference sequence). The CDR3 covers 18 residues. V shed 0 bases and J shed 5 bases, with 20 bases lying between them. CDR3 amino acids: CAWSVPQIRDIHNSPLHF. The CDR3 DNA reads TGTGCCTGGAGTGTACCTCAAATCCGGGACATCCATAATTCACCCCTCCACTTT.

The rearrangement links TRBV6-4 to TRBJ2-3; 9 bases match TRBD2. Per germline, CDR1 MRHNA and CDR2 SNTAGT. The CDR3 has 14 residues. Unmatched junction bases numbered 3, after V lost 4 bases and J lost 4 bases. The CDR3 sequence: CASSGAGGADTQYF. CDR3 coding DNA: TGTGCCAGCAGTGGGGCGGGGGGGGCAGATACGCAGTATTTT.

V and J are TRBV19 and TRBJ1-2, with a possible D match to TRBD1 (6 bases). V was pared by 4 bases and J by 4 bases, with 22 bases between. The CDR3 spans 17 residues. The germline V gene has CDR1 LNHDA and CDR2 SQIVND (reference sequence). As DNA, the CDR3 is TGTGCCAGTAGTAGTATTGGAACACAGGGTACGGGCTATGGCTACACCTTC. This gives the protein CASSSIGTQGTGYGYTF.

V gene TRBV10-3 combines with J gene TRBJ2-1; D tentatively fits TRBD1 or TRBD2 (5 bases each). Germline lookup yields CDR1 ENHRY and CDR2 SYGVKD. This CDR3 has 14 amino acids. Trimming cost V 7 bases and J 8 bases, with 18 bases left between them. The CDR3 spells CAIKGETLFDEQFF. CDR3 nucleotide sequence: TGTGCCATCAAAGGGGAGACTCTATTCGATGAGCAGTTCTTC.

The V and J genes are TRBV5-4 and TRBJ1-2, with D possibly being TRBD1 (6 bases). Germline CDR1 reads SGHNT; CDR2 reads YYREEE (reference sequence). The V end was cut by 4 bases, the J end by 6 bases, with 10 bases between. The CDR3 runs to 12 residues. DNA of the CDR3: TGTGCCAGCAGCCTAAGGGACAATGGCTACACCTTC. Translation gives CASSLRDNGYTF.